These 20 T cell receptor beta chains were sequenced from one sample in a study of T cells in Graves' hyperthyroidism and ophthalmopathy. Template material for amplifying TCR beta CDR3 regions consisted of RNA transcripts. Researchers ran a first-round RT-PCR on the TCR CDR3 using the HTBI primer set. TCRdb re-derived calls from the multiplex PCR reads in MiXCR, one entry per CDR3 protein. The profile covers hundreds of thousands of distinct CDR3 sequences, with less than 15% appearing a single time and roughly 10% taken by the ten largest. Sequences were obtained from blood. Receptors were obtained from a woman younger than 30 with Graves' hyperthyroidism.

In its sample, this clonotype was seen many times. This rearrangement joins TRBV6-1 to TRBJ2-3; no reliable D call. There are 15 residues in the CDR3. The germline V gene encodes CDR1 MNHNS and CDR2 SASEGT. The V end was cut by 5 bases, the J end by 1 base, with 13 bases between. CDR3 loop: CASSYRPSRTDTQYF. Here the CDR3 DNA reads TGTGCCAGCAGTTACCGCCCGAGCCGCACAGATACGCAGTATTTT.

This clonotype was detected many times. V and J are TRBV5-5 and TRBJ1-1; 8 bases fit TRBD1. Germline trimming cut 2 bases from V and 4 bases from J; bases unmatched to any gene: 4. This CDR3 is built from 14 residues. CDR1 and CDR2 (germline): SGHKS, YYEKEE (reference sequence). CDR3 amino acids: CASSFEDRATEAFF. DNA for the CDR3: TGTGCCAGCAGCTTCGAGGACAGGGCCACTGAAGCTTTCTTT.

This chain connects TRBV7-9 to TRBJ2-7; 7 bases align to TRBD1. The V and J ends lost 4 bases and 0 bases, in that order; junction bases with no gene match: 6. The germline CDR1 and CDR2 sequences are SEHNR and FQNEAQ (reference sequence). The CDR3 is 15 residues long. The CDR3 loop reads CASSSGTVISYEQYF. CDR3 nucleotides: TGTGCCAGCAGCTCCGGGACAGTAATCTCCTACGAGCAGTACTTC.

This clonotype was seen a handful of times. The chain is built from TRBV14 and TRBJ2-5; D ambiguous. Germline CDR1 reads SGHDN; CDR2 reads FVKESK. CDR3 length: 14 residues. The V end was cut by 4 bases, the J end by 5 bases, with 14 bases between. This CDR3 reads CASSRDLTRETQYF. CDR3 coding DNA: TGTGCCAGCAGCCGCGACCTGACGAGGGAGACCCAGTACTTC.

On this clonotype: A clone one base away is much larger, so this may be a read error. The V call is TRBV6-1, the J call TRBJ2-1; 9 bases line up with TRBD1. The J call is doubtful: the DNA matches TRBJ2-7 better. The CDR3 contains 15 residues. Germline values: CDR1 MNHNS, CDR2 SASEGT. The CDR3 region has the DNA TGTGCCAGCAGGTCACAGGGGGCCCCCTACAATGAGCAGTACTTC. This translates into CASRSQGAPYNEQYF.

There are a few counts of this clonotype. CDR3 DNA: TGTGCCAGCAGTTTCGCACAGGGAACTGGAAACACCATATATTTT. Protein product: CASSFAQGTGNTIYF. This chain uses TRBV12-3 or TRBV12-4 with TRBJ1-3, with a possible D match to TRBD1 (6 bases). V was cut by 3 bases and J by 2 bases, with 11 bases left in between. The CDR3 is made up of 15 amino acids.

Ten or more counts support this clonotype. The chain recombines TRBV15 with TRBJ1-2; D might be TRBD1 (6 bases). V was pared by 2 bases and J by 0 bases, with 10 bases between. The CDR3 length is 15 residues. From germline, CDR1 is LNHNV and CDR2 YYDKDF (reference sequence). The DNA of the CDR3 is TGTGCCACCAGCAGACCAGGACAGTCTAACTATGGCTACACCTTC. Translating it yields CATSRPGQSNYGYTF.

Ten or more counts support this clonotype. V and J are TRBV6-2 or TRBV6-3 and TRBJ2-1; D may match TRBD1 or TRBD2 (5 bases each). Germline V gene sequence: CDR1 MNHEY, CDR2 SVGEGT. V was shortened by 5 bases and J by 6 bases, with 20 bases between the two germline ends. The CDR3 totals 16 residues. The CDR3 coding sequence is TGTGCCAGCAGTAGTATGGCTATGGGGACGGGCAATGAGCAGTTCTTC. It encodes CASSSMAMGTGNEQFF.

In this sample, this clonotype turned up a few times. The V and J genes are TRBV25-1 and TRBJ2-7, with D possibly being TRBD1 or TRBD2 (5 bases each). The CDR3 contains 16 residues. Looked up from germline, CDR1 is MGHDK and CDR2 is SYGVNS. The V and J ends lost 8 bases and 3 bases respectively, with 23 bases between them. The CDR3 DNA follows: TGTGCCAGCTCCGGGGTAGGGGTCGATTGGAGCTACGAGCAGTACTTC. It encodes CASSGVGVDWSYEQYF.

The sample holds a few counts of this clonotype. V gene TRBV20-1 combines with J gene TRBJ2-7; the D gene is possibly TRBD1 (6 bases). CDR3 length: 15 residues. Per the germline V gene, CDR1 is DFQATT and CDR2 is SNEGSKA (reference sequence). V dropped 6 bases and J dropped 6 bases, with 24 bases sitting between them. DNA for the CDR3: TGCAGTGCAACCAGGACAGCGGAGACTATCGGCGAGCAGTACTTC. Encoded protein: CSATRTAETIGEQYF.

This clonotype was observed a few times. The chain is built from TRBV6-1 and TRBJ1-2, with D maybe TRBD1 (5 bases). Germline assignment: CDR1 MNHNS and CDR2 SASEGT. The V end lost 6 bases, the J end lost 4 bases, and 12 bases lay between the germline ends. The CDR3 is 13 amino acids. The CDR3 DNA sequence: TGTGCCAGCAGGGACGGGACCTCCTATGGCTACACCTTC. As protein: CASRDGTSYGYTF.

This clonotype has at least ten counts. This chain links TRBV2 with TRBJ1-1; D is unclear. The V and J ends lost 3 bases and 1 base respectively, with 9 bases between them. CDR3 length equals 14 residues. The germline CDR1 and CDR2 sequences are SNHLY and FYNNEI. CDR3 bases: TGTGCCAGCAGTGACAATGCCCCGAACACTGAAGCTTTCTTT. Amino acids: CASSDNAPNTEAFF.

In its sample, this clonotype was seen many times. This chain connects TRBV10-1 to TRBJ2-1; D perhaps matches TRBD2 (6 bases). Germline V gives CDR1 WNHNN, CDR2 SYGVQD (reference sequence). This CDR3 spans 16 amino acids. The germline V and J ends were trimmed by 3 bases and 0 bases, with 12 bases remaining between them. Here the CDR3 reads CASSEWGESSYNEQFF. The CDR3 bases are TGCGCCAGCAGTGAATGGGGGGAGAGCTCCTACAATGAGCAGTTCTTC.

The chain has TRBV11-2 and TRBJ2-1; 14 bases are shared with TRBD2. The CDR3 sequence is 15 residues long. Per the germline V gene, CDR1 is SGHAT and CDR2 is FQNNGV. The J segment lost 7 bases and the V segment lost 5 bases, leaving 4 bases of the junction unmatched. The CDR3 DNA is TGTGCCAGCAGCGAGACTAGCGGGAGGGGTAATGAGCAGTTCTTC. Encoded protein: CASSETSGRGNEQFF.

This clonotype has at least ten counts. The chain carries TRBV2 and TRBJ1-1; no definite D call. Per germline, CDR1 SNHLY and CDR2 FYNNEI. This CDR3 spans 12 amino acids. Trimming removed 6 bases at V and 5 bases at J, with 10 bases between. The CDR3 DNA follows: TGTGCCAGCAGCGTAACTGATACTGAAGCTTTCTTT. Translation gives CASSVTDTEAFF.

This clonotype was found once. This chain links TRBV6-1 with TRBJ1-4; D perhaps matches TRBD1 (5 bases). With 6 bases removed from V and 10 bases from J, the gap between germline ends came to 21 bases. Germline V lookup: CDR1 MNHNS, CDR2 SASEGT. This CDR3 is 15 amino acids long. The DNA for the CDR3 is TGTGCCAGCAGGGAACGACAGTTAATGGCGGCAAAACTGTTTTTT. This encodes CASRERQLMAAKLFF.

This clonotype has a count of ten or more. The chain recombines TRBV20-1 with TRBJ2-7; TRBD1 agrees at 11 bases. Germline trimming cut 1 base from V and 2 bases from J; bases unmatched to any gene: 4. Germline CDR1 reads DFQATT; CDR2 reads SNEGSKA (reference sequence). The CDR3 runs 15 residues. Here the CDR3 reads CSARVTGQGAYEQYF. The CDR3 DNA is TGCAGTGCTAGAGTAACGGGACAGGGGGCCTACGAGCAGTACTTC.

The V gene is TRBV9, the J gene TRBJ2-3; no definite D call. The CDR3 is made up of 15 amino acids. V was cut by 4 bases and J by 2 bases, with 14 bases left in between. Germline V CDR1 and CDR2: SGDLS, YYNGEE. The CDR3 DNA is TGTGCCAGCAGCCCTGGGGTTACCGCCACAGATACGCAGTATTTT. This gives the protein CASSPGVTATDTQYF.

The CDR3 nucleotides are TGTGCCAGCTCACCCGAGGCCCTTAATATGCTGGGCACTGAAGCTTTCTTT. Protein sequence: CASSPEALNMLGTEAFF. This chain joins TRBV18 and TRBJ1-1; D gene uncertain. The V gene's germline CDR1 is KGHSH and CDR2 LQKENI. The ends were cut back, 3 bases at V and 4 bases at J, with 21 bases in the middle. The CDR3 contains 17 residues.

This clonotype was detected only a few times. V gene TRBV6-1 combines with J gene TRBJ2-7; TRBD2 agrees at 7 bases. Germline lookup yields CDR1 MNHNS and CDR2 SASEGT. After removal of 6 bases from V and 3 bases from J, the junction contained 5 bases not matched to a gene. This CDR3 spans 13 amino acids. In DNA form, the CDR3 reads TGTGCCAGCAGGGCTTCGGGAGGCTACGAGCAGTACTTC. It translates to CASRASGGYEQYF.